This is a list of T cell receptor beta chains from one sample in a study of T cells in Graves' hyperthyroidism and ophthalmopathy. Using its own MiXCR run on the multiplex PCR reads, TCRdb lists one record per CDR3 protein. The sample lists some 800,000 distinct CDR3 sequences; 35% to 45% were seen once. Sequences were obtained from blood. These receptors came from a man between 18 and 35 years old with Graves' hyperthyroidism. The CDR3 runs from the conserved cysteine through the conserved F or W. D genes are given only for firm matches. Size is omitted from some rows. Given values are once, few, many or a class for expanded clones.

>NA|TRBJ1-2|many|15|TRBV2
TGTGCCAGCAGTCGGGGGAACGATATAGACTATGGCTACACCTTC
CASSRGNDIDYGYTF
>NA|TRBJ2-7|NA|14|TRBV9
TGTGCCAGCAGCCCAGGGAAGGGGGCCTACGAGCAGTACTTC
CASSPGKGAYEQYF
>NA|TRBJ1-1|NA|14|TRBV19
TGTGCCAGCAGTTTGGGTGGCGTCGGCCTGGAAGCTTTCTTT
CASSLGGVGLEAFF
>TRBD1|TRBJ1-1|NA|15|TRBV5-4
TGTGCCAGCAGCGGCCGCCCCCAGGGGGGCACTGAAGCTTTCTTT
CASSGRPQGGTEAFF
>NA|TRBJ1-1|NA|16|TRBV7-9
TGTGCCAGCAGCTTGACTTTGGGACCCAGAGGGACTGAAGCTTTCTTT
CASSLTLGPRGTEAFF
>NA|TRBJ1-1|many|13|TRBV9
TGTGCCAGCAGTCCCGGGGGGGGAGCTGAAGCTTTCTTT
CASSPGGGAEAFF
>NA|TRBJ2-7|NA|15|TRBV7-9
TGTGCCAGCAGCTTAAACTGGGCAGGAGGATTCGAGCAGTACTTC
CASSLNWAGGFEQYF
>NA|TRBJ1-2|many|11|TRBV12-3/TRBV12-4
TGTGCCGCCAGGGGCTACTGGGGCTACACCTTC
CAARGYWGYTF
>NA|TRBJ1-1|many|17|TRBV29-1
TGCAGCGTTGTGGGTCAGGGAGGGCCCTCTGGGAACACTGAAGCTTTCTTT
CSVVGQGGPSGNTEAFF
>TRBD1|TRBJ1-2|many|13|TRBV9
TGTGCCAGCAGCGAGGGGGACAGCTATGGCTACACCTTC
CASSEGDSYGYTF
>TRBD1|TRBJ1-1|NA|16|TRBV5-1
TGCGCCAGCAGCGGCCTCGGACAGGGAATGAACACTGAAGCTTTCTTT
CASSGLGQGMNTEAFF
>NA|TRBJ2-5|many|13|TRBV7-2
TGTGCCAGCAGGAGTGGCTCGTCGGGGACCCAGTACTTC
CASRSGSSGTQYF
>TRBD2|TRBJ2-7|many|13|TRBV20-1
TGCAGTGCCCAGGGAGGGAGCTTATACGAGCAGTACTTC
CSAQGGSLYEQYF
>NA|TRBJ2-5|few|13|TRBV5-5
TGTGCCAGCAACGGGGCAGAGCAAGAGACCCAGTACTTC
CASNGAEQETQYF
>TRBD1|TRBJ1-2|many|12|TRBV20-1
TGCAGTGCTCCCGGGACAGGGGATGGCTACACCTTC
CSAPGTGDGYTF
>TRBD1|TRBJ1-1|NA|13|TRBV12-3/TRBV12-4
TGTGCCAGCAGGAAAACAGGGGGCTCGGAAGCTTTCTTT
CASRKTGGSEAFF
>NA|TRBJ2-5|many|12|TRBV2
TGTGCCAGCATTGCCGGAGAAGAGACCCAGTACTTC
CASIAGEETQYF
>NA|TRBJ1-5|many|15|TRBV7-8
TGTGCCAGCAGCCCGGTGGCAGGGGGCAATCAGCCCCAGCATTTT
CASSPVAGGNQPQHF
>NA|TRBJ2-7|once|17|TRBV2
TGTGCCAGCAGCCTTAGGGAGGGGGAGGGAGGGCCCTCCGAGCAGTACTTC
CASSLREGEGGPSEQYF
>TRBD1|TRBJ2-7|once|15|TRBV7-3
TGCGCCAGCAGCCAGTCCCGGGACAGGGTCTACGAGCAGTACTTC
CASSQSRDRVYEQYF
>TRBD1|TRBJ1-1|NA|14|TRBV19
TGTGCCACCCTAGACAGGGCTGAAGCCACTGAAGCTTTCTTT
CATLDRAEATEAFF
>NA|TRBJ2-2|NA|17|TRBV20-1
TGCAGTGCTAGGGGGGCGATCGGTGGGACGAACACCGGGGAGCTGTTTTTT
CSARGAIGGTNTGELFF
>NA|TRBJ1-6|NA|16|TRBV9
TGTGCCAGCAGCGTAGAGGGCACCCCTTACAATTCACCCCTCCACTTT
CASSVEGTPYNSPLHF
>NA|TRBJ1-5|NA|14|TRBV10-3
TGTGCCAGCAGGACCAGGGGAGTCAATCAGCCCCAGCATTTT
CASRTRGVNQPQHF
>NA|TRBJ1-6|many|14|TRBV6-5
TGTGCCAGCAGTGGGGGAAAGGATAATTCACCCCTCCACTTT
CASSGGKDNSPLHF
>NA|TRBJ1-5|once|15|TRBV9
TGTGCCAGCAGCGTAGGGGTGCGTCGCAATCAGCCCCAGCATTTT
CASSVGVRRNQPQHF
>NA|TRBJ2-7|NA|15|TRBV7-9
TGTGCCAGCAGCTCCCAGACAGGATTTGCCCTCGGGCAGTACTTC
CASSSQTGFALGQYF
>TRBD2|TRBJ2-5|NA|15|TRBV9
TGTGCCAGCGCCGCGGGAGGGCCCTCCGGAGAGACCCAGTACTTC
CASAAGGPSGETQYF
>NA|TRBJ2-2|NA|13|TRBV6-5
TGTGCCAGCAGTGCGGCGCTGACCGGGGAGCTGTTTTTT
CASSAALTGELFF
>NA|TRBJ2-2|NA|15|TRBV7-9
TGTGCCAGCAGCCCGACACCCTCGGCAACCGGGGAGCTGTTTTTT
CASSPTPSATGELFF
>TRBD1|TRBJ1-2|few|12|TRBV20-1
TGCAGTGCTCCGGGACAGGGGGATGGCTACACCTTC
CSAPGQGDGYTF
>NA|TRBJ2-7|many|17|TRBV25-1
TGTGCCAGCAGTGAATCAACCGGGACGGGAAAACGGGACGAGCAGTACTTC
CASSESTGTGKRDEQYF
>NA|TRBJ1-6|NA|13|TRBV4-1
TGCGCCAGCAGCCAAGATATGAGTTCACCCCTCCACTTT
CASSQDMSSPLHF